Described below is a single TCR beta chain sequence and its context. Its antigen is not identified. Per the germline V gene, CDR1 is SNHLY and CDR2 is FYNNEI. The CDR3 is 12 residues long. With 6 bases removed from V and 2 bases from J, the gap between germline ends came to 7 bases. The sample belongs to a study of yellow fever vaccine responses in identical twins. Study results and limitations: Reportedly, twins showed a vaccine T cell response that looked partly convergent and partly personalized.

TCRdb ran MiXCR on the RT-PCR reads and lists one entry per CDR3 protein. The sample comprises about 14,000 distinct CDR3 sequences, 70% to 85% of which are singletons, and 0.67% rests with the top ten. This clonotype was sampled from a woman aged 18-35 years who received the yellow fever vaccine. The sample was T cells from blood (PBMCs), unsorted or a sorted subset (not recorded which), taken before or after yellow fever vaccination (not recorded which). This chain connects TRBV2 to TRBJ2-5; the D gene is possibly TRBD2 (5 bases). CDR3 in DNA: TGTGCCAGCAGGAGGGAACAAGAGACCCAGTACTTC. Amino acid sequence: CASRREQETQYF. The entire variable domain, with the rest obtained from reference TRBV2 and TRBJ2-5, is as follows: EPEVTQTPSHQVTQMGQEVILRCVPISNHLYFYWYRQILGQKVEFLVSFYNNEISEKSEIFDDQFSVERPDGSNFTLKIRSTKLEDSAMYFCASRREQETQYFGPGTRLLVL.